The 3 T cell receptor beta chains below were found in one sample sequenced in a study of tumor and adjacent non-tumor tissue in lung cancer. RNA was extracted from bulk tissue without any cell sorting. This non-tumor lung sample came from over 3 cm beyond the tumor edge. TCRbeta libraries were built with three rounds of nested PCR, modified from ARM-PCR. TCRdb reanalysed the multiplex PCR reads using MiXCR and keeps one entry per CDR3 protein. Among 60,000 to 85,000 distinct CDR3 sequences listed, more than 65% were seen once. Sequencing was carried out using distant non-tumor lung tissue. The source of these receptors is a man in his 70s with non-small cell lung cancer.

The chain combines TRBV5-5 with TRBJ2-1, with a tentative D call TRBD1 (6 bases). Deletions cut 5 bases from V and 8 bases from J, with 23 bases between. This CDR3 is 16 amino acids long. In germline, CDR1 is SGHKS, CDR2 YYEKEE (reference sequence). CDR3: CASSAPGIRGSDEQFF. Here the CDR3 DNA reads TGTGCCAGCAGTGCACCTGGGATTAGGGGGAGCGATGAGCAGTTCTTC.

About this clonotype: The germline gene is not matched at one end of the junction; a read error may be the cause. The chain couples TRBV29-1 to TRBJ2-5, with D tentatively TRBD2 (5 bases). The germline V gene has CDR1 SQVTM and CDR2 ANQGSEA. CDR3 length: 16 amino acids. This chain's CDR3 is CSAKPYLQTCQETQCF. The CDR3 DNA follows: TGTAGCGCCAAGCCCTACCTCCAGACATGTCAAGAGACCCAGTGCTTC.

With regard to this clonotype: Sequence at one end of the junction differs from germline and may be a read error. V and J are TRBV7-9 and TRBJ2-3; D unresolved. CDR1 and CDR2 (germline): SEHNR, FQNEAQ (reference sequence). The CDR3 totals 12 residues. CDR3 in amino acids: CASSSSRNTQYF. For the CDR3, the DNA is TGTGCCAGCAGCTCCTCCCGTAATACACAGTATTTT.